A selection of T cell receptor beta chains follows, all from one sample in a study of identical twins. TCRdb reprocessed the 5' RACE reads with MiXCR, giving one entry per CDR3 protein. The repertoire consists of hundreds of thousands of distinct CDR3 sequences, with 21% occurring once and the leading ten covering 4% to 4.5%. These data were also reused for a study on T cells expressing NK-cell markers.

The sequencing sample was made of PBMCs. These receptors all stem from a woman between 18 and 29 years old in good health. Each CDR3 is given with its conserved first and last residue. The D gene is left open where the match is weak. A row's size may be missing; if present it is once, few, many or a size class.

many	.	TRBJ2-1	TRBV20-1	CSARVSVDEQFF	TGCAGTGCTAGAGTGTCGGTGGATGAGCAGTTCTTC
few	.	TRBJ2-7	TRBV12-3/TRBV12-4	CASSFLGNEQYF	TGTGCCAGCAGTTTTCTCGGGAACGAGCAGTACTTC
few	TRBD1	TRBJ1-1	TRBV6-5	CASSYSSGQITEAFF	TGTGCCAGCAGTTACTCCTCGGGACAGATCACTGAAGCTTTCTTT
few	.	TRBJ2-3	TRBV10-3	CAISAGDGDTQYF	TGTGCCATCAGTGCAGGGGACGGAGATACGCAGTATTTT
.	.	TRBJ2-1	TRBV3-1	CASSYRVVMENEQFF	TGTGCCAGCAGCTACAGGGTAGTCATGGAGAATGAGCAGTTCTTC
few	TRBD2	TRBJ2-7	TRBV9	CASSPTTSGMHEQYF	TGTGCCAGCAGCCCCACGACTAGCGGGATGCACGAGCAGTACTTC
.	.	TRBJ1-2	TRBV30	CAWMQALNYGYTF	TGTGCCTGGATGCAGGCCCTTAACTATGGCTACACCTTC
.	TRBD1	TRBJ1-2	TRBV5-1	CASSLDRGGMYGYTF	TGCGCCAGCAGCTTGGACAGGGGGGGAATGTATGGCTACACCTTC
.	.	TRBJ2-3	TRBV20-1	CSLKGQTSTDTQYF	TGCAGTTTAAAGGGGCAAACCAGCACAGATACGCAGTATTTT
.	.	TRBJ1-5	TRBV20-1	CSARGQSNSNQPQHF	TGCAGTGCTAGAGGACAGAGCAATAGCAATCAGCCCCAGCATTTT
many	.	TRBJ1-5	TRBV20-1	CSARERVGNQPQHF	TGCAGTGCTAGAGAGAGGGTGGGCAATCAGCCCCAGCATTTT
.	.	TRBJ2-5	TRBV10-3	CAISESIGSFQETQYF	TGTGCCATCAGTGAGTCGATCGGCAGCTTCCAAGAGACCCAGTACTTC
.	TRBD2	TRBJ2-1	TRBV6-1	CASRIAGGSYNEQFF	TGTGCCAGCAGGATAGCGGGGGGGTCCTACAATGAGCAGTTCTTC
.	.	TRBJ2-2	TRBV30	CAWSAGMTGELFF	TGTGCCTGGAGTGCAGGGATGACCGGGGAGCTGTTTTTT
many	.	TRBJ1-5	TRBV12-3/TRBV12-4	CASSLGWLYGNQPQHF	TGTGCCAGCTCCCTCGGTTGGCTCTATGGCAATCAGCCCCAGCATTTT
.	TRBD2	TRBJ2-1	TRBV5-1	CASSNGRLAGRNEQFF	TGCGCCAGCAGCAATGGCAGGCTAGCGGGGCGTAATGAGCAGTTCTTC
.	.	TRBJ2-1	TRBV7-9	CASSFTGRGPLNEQFF	TGTGCCAGCAGCTTCACGGGACGGGGGCCCCTCAATGAGCAGTTCTTC
few	.	TRBJ1-2	TRBV6-1	CASTSQGRGYGYTF	TGTGCCAGCACCTCCCAGGGGCGAGGGTATGGCTACACCTTC
few	.	TRBJ2-7	TRBV6-1	CASSEALLPSHEQYF	TGTGCCAGCAGTGAAGCCCTTCTACCTAGTCACGAGCAGTACTTC
many	TRBD1	TRBJ2-1	TRBV29-1	CSVDNRGRNNEQFF	TGCAGCGTTGATAACAGGGGCCGGAACAATGAGCAGTTCTTC
few	.	TRBJ2-3	TRBV12-3/TRBV12-4	CASSSTSTQYF	TGTGCCAGCAGTTCGACTAGTACGCAGTATTTT
many	TRBD2	TRBJ2-5	TRBV10-3	CAISVRPAGVQETQYF	TGTGCCATCAGTGTTCGTCCAGCGGGAGTTCAAGAGACCCAGTACTTC
few	TRBD2	TRBJ2-1	TRBV2	CASRLPGLAGNEQFF	TGTGCCAGCAGACTACCGGGACTAGCGGGAAATGAGCAGTTCTTC
few	TRBD1	TRBJ2-1	TRBV20-1	CSARQGNNEQFF	TGCAGTGCCCGACAGGGGAACAATGAGCAGTTCTTC
.	TRBD2	TRBJ2-1	TRBV6-2/TRBV6-3	CASSGVRGRAPTYNEQFF	TGTGCCAGCAGCGGGGTCCGTGGGAGGGCCCCTACCTACAATGAGCAGTTCTTC
.	.	TRBJ1-1	TRBV4-3	CASSSWAKNTEAFF	TGCGCCAGCAGCTCCTGGGCCAAGAACACTGAAGCTTTCTTT
.	.	TRBJ2-5	TRBV5-6	CASSHDGQETQYF	TGTGCCAGCAGCCACGACGGACAAGAGACCCAGTACTTC
.	TRBD1	TRBJ2-1	TRBV10-3	CAISGGLTGPGEQFF	TGTGCCATCAGTGGGGGATTGACAGGGCCCGGGGAGCAGTTCTTC
few	TRBD1	TRBJ1-1	TRBV5-1	CASRGQSANTEAFF	TGCGCCAGCAGGGGACAGTCGGCGAACACTGAAGCTTTCTTT
few	TRBD1	TRBJ1-5	TRBV12-3/TRBV12-4	CASSLGDSSSQPQHF	TGTGCCAGCAGTTTAGGGGACAGTTCGTCCCAGCCCCAGCATTTT
many	.	TRBJ1-1	TRBV29-1	CSVRMPLQLHTEAFF	TGCAGCGTTCGTATGCCTCTTCAGCTACACACTGAAGCTTTCTTT
.	.	TRBJ2-6	TRBV10-3	CAIGPPGANVLTF	TGTGCCATCGGTCCTCCTGGGGCCAACGTCCTGACTTTC
few	TRBD1	TRBJ1-1	TRBV20-1	CSASRGPKDTEAFF	TGCAGTGCAAGCAGGGGGCCTAAGGACACTGAAGCTTTCTTT
.	.	TRBJ2-1	TRBV20-1	CSARWTVDNEQFF	TGCAGTGCTCGCTGGACTGTAGACAATGAGCAGTTCTTC
few	.	TRBJ2-7	TRBV20-1	CSASDGRQYF	TGCAGTGCTAGTGACGGGAGGCAGTACTTC
.	TRBD1	TRBJ2-7	TRBV6-1	CASSTTGEVYEQYF	TGTGCCAGCAGTACGACAGGGGAGGTTTACGAGCAGTACTTC
.	.	TRBJ1-2	TRBV7-9	CASSLWVNYGYTF	TGTGCCAGCAGCTTATGGGTGAACTATGGCTACACCTTC
.	TRBD2	TRBJ2-1	TRBV7-8	CASSPRGGTYNEQFF	TGTGCCAGCAGCCCCCGCGGGGGGACCTACAATGAGCAGTTCTTC
few	TRBD2	TRBJ2-3	TRBV7-8	CASSFPTPLAGGRDTQYF	TGTGCCAGCAGCTTCCCAACCCCACTAGCGGGGGGGCGGGATACGCAGTATTTT
few	TRBD2	TRBJ2-2	TRBV12-3/TRBV12-4	CASSLQRGRTGELFF	TGTGCCAGCAGTCTTCAGCGGGGGAGGACCGGGGAGCTGTTTTTT
many	.	TRBJ2-3	TRBV12-3/TRBV12-4	CASSLYGGNTDTQYF	TGTGCCAGCAGTTTATACGGGGGAAACACAGATACGCAGTATTTT
.	.	TRBJ1-1	TRBV12-3/TRBV12-4	CASSLDKAFF	TGTGCCAGCAGTTTAGATAAGGCTTTCTTT
many	TRBD2	TRBJ2-7	TRBV12-3/TRBV12-4	CASSGLAGEGEQYF	TGTGCCAGCAGCGGACTAGCGGGAGAGGGCGAGCAGTACTTC
.	.	TRBJ2-3	TRBV21-1	CASSNPGQGSSTDTQYF	TGTGCCAGCAGCAATCCTGGACAGGGGTCTAGCACAGATACGCAGTATTTT
.	.	TRBJ2-2	TRBV5-1	CASSLESRWGELFF	TGCGCCAGCAGCTTGGAATCGCGATGGGGGGAGCTGTTTTTT
.	TRBD1	TRBJ2-7	TRBV4-3	CASSQEGQGVYEQYF	TGCGCCAGCAGCCAAGAGGGACAGGGGGTCTACGAGCAGTACTTC
many	.	TRBJ2-3	TRBV27	CASSSPRSTDTQYF	TGTGCCAGCAGTTCCCCCCGAAGCACAGATACGCAGTATTTT